The sequence of this T cell receptor beta chain was determined in a study of blood T cell repertoires in COVID-19. Study-level information: The United States, Italy and Spain were the sources of the acute and convalescent COVID-19 samples.

A Seattle source enrolled patients during active infection and followed them longitudinally. This clone occurred a few times. As originally analysed: Amplified reference gene primers provided the basis for estimating nucleated cell counts. Here immunoSEQ multiplex PCR was the method, and the copy in TCRdb shows in-frame clones only, minus some. The V and J calls and clone size come from that table; D and trimming were worked out from the DNA. Seen here are around 290,000 clones, less than 90% observed once, and the top ten hold around 13%. The sequenced sample consisted of peripheral blood. The source is a woman between 65 and 79 years old with COVID-19, enrolled during active disease.

In DNA, the CDR3 is TGTGCCAGCAGCAACAGGGAATTATCAGCTAACTATGGCTACACCTTC. Residues: CASSNRELSANYGYTF. The chain employs TRBV7-9 and TRBJ1-2; weak D call: TRBD1 (6 bases). The CDR3 loop spans 16 amino acids. Germline lookup yields CDR1 SEHNR and CDR2 FQNEAQ (reference sequence). Trimming removed 5 bases from V and 0 bases from J, with 16 bases in between.